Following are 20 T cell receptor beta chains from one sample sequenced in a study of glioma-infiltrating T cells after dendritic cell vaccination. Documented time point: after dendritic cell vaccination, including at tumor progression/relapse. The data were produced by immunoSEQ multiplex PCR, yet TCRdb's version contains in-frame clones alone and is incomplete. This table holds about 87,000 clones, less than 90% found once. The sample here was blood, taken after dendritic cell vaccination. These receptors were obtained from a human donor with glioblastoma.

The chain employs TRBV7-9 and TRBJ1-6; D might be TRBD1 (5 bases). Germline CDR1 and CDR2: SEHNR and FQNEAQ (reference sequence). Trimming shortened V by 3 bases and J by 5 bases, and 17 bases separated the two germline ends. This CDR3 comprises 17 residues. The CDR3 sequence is CASSLVPGLTDNSPLHF. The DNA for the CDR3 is TGTGCCAGCAGCTTGGTTCCGGGACTCACGGATAATTCACCCCTCCACTTT.

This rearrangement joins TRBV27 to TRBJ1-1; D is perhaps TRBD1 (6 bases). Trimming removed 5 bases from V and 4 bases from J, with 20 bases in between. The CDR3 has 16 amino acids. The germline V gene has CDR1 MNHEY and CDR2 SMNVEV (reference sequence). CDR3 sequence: CASSQSGGEVGTEAFF. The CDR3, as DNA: TGTGCCAGCAGTCAAAGCGGGGGCGAAGTGGGCACTGAAGCTTTCTTT.

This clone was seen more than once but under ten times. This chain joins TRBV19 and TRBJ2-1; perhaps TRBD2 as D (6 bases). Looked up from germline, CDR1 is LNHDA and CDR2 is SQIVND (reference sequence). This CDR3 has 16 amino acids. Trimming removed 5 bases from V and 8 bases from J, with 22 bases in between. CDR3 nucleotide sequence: TGTGCCAGTAGTTCTGGGCTACTAGCAGATCGGTATGAGCAGTTCTTC. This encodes CASSSGLLADRYEQFF.

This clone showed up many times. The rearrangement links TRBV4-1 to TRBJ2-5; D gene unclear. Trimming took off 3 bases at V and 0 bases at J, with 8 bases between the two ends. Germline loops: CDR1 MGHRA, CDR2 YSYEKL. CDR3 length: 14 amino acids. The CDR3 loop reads CASSHSVDQETQYF. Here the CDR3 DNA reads TGCGCCAGCAGCCACTCGGTTGACCAAGAGACCCAGTACTTC.

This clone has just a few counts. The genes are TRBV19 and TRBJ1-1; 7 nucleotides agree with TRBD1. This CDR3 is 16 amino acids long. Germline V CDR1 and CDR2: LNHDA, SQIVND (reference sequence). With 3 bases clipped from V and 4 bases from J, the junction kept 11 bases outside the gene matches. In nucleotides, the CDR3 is TGTGCCAGTAGTATGTTAGTAGGGGGCGAGTTCACTGAAGCTTTCTTT. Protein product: CASSMLVGGEFTEAFF. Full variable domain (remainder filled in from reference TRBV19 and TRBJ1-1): DGGITQSPKYLFRKEGQNVTLSCEQNLNHDAMYWYRQDPGQGLRLIYYSQIVNDFQKGDIAEGYSVSREKKESFPLTVTSAQKNPTAFYLCASSMLVGGEFTEAFFGQGTRLTVV.

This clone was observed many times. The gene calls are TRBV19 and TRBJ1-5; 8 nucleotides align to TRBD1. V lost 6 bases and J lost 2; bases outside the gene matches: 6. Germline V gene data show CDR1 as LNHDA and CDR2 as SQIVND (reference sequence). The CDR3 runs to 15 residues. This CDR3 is CASRTDRAGNQPQHF. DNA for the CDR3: TGTGCCAGTAGGACGGACAGGGCGGGCAATCAGCCCCAGCATTTT.

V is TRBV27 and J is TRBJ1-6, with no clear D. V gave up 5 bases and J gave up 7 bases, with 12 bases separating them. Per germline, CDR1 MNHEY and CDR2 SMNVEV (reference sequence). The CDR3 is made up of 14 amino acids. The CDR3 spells CASSPRPGNSPLHF. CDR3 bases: TGTGCCAGCAGTCCTCGTCCCGGGAATTCACCCCTCCACTTT.

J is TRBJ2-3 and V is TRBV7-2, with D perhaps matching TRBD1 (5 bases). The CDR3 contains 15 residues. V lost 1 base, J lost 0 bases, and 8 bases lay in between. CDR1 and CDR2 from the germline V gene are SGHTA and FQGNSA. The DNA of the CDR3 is TGTGCCAGCAGCTTAGATGGGGCTAGCACAGATACGCAGTATTTT. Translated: CASSLDGASTDTQYF.

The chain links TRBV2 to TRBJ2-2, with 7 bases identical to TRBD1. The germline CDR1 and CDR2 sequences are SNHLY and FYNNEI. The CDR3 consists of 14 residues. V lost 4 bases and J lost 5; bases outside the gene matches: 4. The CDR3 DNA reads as TGTGCCAGCAGTGTTTCACAGGGGACCGGGGAGCTGTTTTTT. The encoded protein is CASSVSQGTGELFF. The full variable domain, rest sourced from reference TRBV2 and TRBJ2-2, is EPEVTQTPSHQVTQMGQEVILRCVPISNHLYFYWYRQILGQKVEFLVSFYNNEISEKSEIFDDQFSVERPDGSNFTLKIRSTKLEDSAMYFCASSVSQGTGELFFGEGSRLTVL.

CDR3 DNA: TGTGCCAGCAGCGTTACCGACACGAACACTGAAGCTTTCTTT. Its protein is CASSVTDTNTEAFF. The rearrangement uses TRBV9 and TRBJ1-1; D gene uncertain. The germline V and J ends were trimmed by 2 bases and 1 base, with 9 bases remaining between them. Germline CDR1 reads SGDLS; CDR2 reads YYNGEE. CDR3 length: 14 residues.

CDR3 residues: CASSMQGAGETQYF. CDR3 DNA: TGTGCCAGTAGTATGCAGGGGGCTGGGGAGACCCAGTACTTC. This rearrangement joins TRBV19 to TRBJ2-5, with 8 bases aligning to TRBD1. Germline-derived CDR1 and CDR2 are LNHDA and SQIVND (reference sequence). This CDR3 spans 14 amino acids. V was clipped by 3 bases and J by 5 bases; unmatched bases: 5.

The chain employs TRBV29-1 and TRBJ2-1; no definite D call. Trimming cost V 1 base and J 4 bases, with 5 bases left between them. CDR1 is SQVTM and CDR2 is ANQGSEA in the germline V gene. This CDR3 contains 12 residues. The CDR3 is CSVEVQYNEQFF. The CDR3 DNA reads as TGCAGCGTTGAAGTACAGTACAATGAGCAGTTCTTC.

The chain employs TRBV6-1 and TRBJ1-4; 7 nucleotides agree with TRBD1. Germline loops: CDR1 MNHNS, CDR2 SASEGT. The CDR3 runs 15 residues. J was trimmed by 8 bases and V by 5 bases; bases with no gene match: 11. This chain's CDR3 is CASSNRGQQNEKLFF. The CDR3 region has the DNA TGTGCCAGCAGTAACCGGGGACAGCAAAACGAAAAACTGTTTTTT.

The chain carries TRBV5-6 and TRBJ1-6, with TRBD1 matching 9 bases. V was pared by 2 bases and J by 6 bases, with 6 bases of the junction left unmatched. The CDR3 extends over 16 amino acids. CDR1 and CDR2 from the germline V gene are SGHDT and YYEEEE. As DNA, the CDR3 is TGTGCCAGCAGCTTAAACAGGGGGCATTTTAATTCACCCCTCCACTTT. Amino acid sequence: CASSLNRGHFNSPLHF. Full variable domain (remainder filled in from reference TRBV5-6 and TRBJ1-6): DAGVTQSPTHLIKTRGQQVTLRCSPKSGHDTVSWYQQALGQGPQFIFQYYEEEERQRGNFPDRFSGHQFPNYSSELNVNALLLGDSALYLCASSLNRGHFNSPLHFGNGTRLTVT.

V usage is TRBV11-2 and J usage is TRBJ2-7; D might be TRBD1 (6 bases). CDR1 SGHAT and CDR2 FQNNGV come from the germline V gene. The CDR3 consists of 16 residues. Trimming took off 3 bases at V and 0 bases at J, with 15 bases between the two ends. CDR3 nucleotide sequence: TGTGCCAGCAGCTTCTCCCTGACAGGCAGCTCCTACGAGCAGTACTTC. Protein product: CASSFSLTGSSYEQYF.

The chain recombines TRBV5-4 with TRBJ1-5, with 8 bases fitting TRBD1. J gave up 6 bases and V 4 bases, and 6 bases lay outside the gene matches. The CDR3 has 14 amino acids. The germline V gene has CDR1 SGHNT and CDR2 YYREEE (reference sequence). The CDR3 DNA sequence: TGTGCCAGCAGCAAACAGGGGGAGGGTCAGCCCCAGCATTTT. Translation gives CASSKQGEGQPQHF.

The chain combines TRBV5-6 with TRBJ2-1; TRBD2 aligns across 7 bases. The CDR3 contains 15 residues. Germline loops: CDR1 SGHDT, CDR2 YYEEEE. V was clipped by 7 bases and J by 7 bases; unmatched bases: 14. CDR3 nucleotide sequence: TGTGCCAGCTTTTTTGGGACTAACCCCTTGAATGAGCAGTTCTTC. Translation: CASFFGTNPLNEQFF.

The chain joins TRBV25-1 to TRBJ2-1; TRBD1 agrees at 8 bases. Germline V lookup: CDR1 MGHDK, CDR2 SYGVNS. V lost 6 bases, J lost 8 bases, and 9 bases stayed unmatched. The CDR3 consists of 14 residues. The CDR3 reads CASSQGAREDEQFF. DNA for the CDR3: TGTGCCAGCAGCCAGGGGGCGAGAGAGGATGAGCAGTTCTTC.

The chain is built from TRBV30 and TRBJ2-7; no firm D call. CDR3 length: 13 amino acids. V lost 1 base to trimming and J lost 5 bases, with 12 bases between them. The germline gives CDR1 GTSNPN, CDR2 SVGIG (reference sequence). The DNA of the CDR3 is TGTGCCTGGAGTGCCCTTATGGGCAACGAGCAGTACTTC. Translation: CAWSALMGNEQYF.

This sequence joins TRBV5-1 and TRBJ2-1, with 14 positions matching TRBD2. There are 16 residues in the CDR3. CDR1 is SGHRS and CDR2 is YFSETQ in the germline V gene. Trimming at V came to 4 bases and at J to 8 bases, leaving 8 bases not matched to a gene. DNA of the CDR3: TGCGCCAGCAGCCCGACTAGCGGGGGGGCCTCATATGAGCAGTTCTTC. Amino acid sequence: CASSPTSGGASYEQFF.